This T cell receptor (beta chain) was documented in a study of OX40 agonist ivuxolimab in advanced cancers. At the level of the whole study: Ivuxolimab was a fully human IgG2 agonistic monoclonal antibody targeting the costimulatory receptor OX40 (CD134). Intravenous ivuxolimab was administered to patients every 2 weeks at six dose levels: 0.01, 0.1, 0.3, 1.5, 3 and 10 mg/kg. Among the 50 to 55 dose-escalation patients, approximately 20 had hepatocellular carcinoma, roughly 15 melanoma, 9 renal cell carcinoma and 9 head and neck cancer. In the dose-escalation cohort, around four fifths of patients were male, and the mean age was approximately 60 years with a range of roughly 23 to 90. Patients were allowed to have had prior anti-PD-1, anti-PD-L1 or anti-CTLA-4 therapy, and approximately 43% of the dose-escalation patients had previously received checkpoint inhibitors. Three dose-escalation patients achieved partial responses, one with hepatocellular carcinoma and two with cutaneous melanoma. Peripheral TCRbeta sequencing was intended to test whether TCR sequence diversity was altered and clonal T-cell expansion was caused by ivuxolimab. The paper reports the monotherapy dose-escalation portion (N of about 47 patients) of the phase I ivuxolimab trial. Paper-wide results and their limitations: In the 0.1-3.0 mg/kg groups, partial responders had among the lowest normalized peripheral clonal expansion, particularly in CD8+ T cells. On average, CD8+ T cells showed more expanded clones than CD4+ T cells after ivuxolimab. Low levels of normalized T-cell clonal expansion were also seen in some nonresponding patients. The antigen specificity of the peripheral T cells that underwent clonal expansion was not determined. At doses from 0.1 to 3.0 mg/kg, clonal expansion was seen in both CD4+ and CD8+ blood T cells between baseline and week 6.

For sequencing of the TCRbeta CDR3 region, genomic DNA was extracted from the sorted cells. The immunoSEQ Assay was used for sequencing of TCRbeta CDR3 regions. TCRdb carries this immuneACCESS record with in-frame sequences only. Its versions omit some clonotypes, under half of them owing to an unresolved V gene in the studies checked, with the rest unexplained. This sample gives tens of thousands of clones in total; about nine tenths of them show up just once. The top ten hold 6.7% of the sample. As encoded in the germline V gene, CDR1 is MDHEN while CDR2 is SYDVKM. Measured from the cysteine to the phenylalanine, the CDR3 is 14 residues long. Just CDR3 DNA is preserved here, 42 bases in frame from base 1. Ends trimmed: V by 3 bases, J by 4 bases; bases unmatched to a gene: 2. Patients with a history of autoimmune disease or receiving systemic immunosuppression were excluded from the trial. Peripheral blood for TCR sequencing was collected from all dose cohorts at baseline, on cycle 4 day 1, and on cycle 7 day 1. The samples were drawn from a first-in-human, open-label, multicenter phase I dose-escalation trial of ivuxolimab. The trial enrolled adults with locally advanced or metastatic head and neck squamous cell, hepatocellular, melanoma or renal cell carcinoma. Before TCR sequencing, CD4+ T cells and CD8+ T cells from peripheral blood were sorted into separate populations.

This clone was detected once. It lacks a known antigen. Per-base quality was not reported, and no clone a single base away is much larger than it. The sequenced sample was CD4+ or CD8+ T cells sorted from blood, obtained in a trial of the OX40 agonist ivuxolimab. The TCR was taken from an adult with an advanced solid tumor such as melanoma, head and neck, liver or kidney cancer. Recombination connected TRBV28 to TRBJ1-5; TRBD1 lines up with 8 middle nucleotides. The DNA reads TGTGCCAGCAGTTTGGGACAGGCGAATCAGCCCCAGCATTTT. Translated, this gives CASSLGQANQPQHF.